This T cell receptor (beta chain) is drawn from a study of shared clonotypes between healthy human individuals. CDR3 length: 16 residues. Per germline, CDR1 SGHVS and CDR2 FQNEAQ. The J segment lost 4 bases and the V segment lost 5 bases, leaving 8 bases of the junction unmatched. In its sample, this clone was seen a few times. TCRdb's table, derived via immunoSEQ multiplex PCR, lists solely in-frame clones and lacks some. The sample shows fewer than 150,000 clones, about 62% of them seen only once. This TCR came from a woman aged 30 to 39 in good health. Sequencing used memory CD8+ T cells sorted from blood. Subset here: CD45RO+ cells pooled with CCR7-negative TemRA cells. The chain is built from TRBV7-8 and TRBJ2-3, with 11 bases lining up with TRBD1. Written as DNA, the CDR3 is TGTGCCAGCAGCGGCCGGGACAGGGGGGTCCCAGATACGCAGTATTTT. Its translation: CASSGRDRGVPDTQYF.